The next 31 T cell receptor beta chains were all read from a single sample in a study of OX40 agonist ivuxolimab in advanced cancers. Libraries were prepared through the immunoSEQ multiplex PCR assay. Held by TCRdb, this immuneACCESS table contains in-frame sequences only and omits some clones. Under half of the omission traces to an unresolved V gene where checked; the cause of the rest is unknown. The sample table records just under 100,000 clones; roughly 94% of these occur just once. The ten largest clonotypes hold 0.15% to 0.2% of the sample. This sample comprised CD4+ or CD8+ T cells sorted from blood, obtained in a trial of the OX40 agonist ivuxolimab. The origin of the receptors is an adult with an advanced solid tumor such as melanoma, head and neck, liver or kidney cancer.

This chain connects TRBV28 to TRBJ1-1, with D perhaps matching TRBD1 (6 bases). There are 15 residues in the CDR3. V dropped 3 bases and J dropped 0 bases, with 11 bases sitting between them. Germline values: CDR1 MDHEN, CDR2 SYDVKM. For the CDR3, the DNA is TGTGCCAGCAGTTTCCGGCAGGGGCTGAACACTGAAGCTTTCTTT. Translated: CASSFRQGLNTEAFF.

The chain employs TRBV5-4 and TRBJ2-5, with D perhaps matching TRBD1 (6 bases). From germline, CDR1 is SGHNT and CDR2 YYREEE (reference sequence). This CDR3 contains 14 residues. V was shortened by 4 bases and J by 2 bases, with 12 bases between the two germline ends. In DNA form, the CDR3 reads TGTGCCAGCAGCGACTTCGGACAGCAAGAGACCCAGTACTTC. It encodes CASSDFGQQETQYF. Using reference TRBV5-4 and TRBJ2-5 for the parts outside the CDR3, the full variable domain is ETGVTQSPTHLIKTRGQQVTLRCSSQSGHNTVSWYQQALGQGPQFIFQYYREEENGRGNFPPRFSGLQFPNYSSELNVNALELDDSALYLCASSDFGQQETQYFGPGTRLLVL.

The chain uses TRBV2 and TRBJ1-5, with a weak D call TRBD1 (5 bases). V was cut by 7 bases and J by 6 bases, with 13 bases left in between. Germline values: CDR1 SNHLY, CDR2 FYNNEI. The CDR3 is 13 amino acids. The DNA of the CDR3 is TGTGCCAGCAACTCGGGACCTGTTCAGCCCCAGCATTTT. This translates into CASNSGPVQPQHF.

This chain connects TRBV4-3 to TRBJ1-1; no definite D call. Germline CDR1 is LGHNA and CDR2 is YSLEER. Trimming removed 0 bases at V and 4 bases at J, with 6 bases between. CDR3 size: 13 residues. In DNA, the CDR3 is TGCGCCAGCAGCCAAGATAGGACCACTGAAGCTTTCTTT. Protein: CASSQDRTTEAFF.

The chain links TRBV6-9 to TRBJ1-4; D is uncertain. Germline V lookup: CDR1 MNHGY, CDR2 SVAAGI. The CDR3 extends over 14 amino acids. Trimming cost V 4 bases and J 8 bases, with 14 bases left between them. The CDR3 DNA sequence: TGTGCCAGCAGTTCCACAACCGATCGGGAAAAACTGTTTTTT. It specifies CASSSTTDREKLFF.

The V call is TRBV5-4, the J call TRBJ2-2; 7 positions match TRBD1. Germline V gene data show CDR1 as SGHNT and CDR2 as YYREEE (reference sequence). V lost 3 bases and J lost 2; bases outside the gene matches: 7. The CDR3 is 16 residues long. CDR3 bases: TGTGCCAGCAGCTCCTCGACAGGGCCCAACACCGGGGAGCTGTTTTTT. Translating gives CASSSSTGPNTGELFF.

This chain links TRBV5-6 with TRBJ2-3; D is ambiguous. Trimming cost V 0 bases and J 5 bases, with 4 bases left between them. CDR1 and CDR2 (germline): SGHDT, YYEEEE. CDR3 length: 12 amino acids. The CDR3 DNA reads as TGTGCCAGCAGCTTGGACCTAGATACGCAGTATTTT. Translating it yields CASSLDLDTQYF.

The rearrangement links TRBV29-1 to TRBJ2-1; D may correspond to TRBD1 or TRBD2 (5 bases each). Deletions cut 4 bases from V and 6 bases from J, with 16 bases between. The CDR3 runs to 14 residues. Germline loops: CDR1 SQVTM, CDR2 ANQGSEA. The DNA of the CDR3 is TGCAGCGTTGGGGGGAGACCCGTCGCCAATGAGCAGTTCTTC. Amino acid sequence: CSVGGRPVANEQFF.

This clone was counted a single time. Lacking the conserved final phenylalanine or tryptophan, this CDR3 likely reflects a read error. The DNA is omitted, as the CDR3 cannot be located on it reliably, and the CDR3 follows TCRdb's listing. The chain combines TRBV7-2 with TRBJ2-7. The germline gives CDR1 SGHTA, CDR2 FQGNSA. The CDR3 is made up of 12 amino acids, end residues included. This chain's CDR3 is CASSLGWGTLDS.

The CDR3 sequence: CASTGEVGYTF. In DNA, the CDR3 is TGTGCCAGCACTGGAGAGGTTGGCTACACCTTC. The chain employs TRBV28 and TRBJ1-2; D ambiguous. Germline CDR1 and CDR2: MDHEN and SYDVKM. V was shortened by 7 bases and J by 7 bases, with 10 bases between the two germline ends. This CDR3 spans 11 amino acids.

This chain connects TRBV9 to TRBJ2-3; D not resolved. CDR3 length equals 14 residues. Germline values: CDR1 SGDLS, CDR2 YYNGEE. Trimming left V 3 bases short and J 0 bases short, with 8 bases between. CDR3 nucleotide sequence: TGTGCCAGCAGCGCGCACCTTAGCACAGATACGCAGTATTTT. Its translation is CASSAHLSTDTQYF.

This sequence joins TRBV19 and TRBJ1-1; D not certain. The CDR3 spans 13 residues. The germline V gene encodes CDR1 LNHDA and CDR2 SQIVND (reference sequence). V was shortened by 6 bases and J by 3 bases, with 11 bases between the two germline ends. CDR3 in amino acids: CASSGVKDTEAFF. The CDR3 DNA reads TGTGCCAGTAGCGGAGTAAAGGACACTGAAGCTTTCTTT.

This clone was observed once. This chain joins TRBV9 and TRBJ2-2, with D possibly matching TRBD1 (5 bases). The CDR3 has 14 amino acids. Trimming stripped 3 bases from V and 4 bases from J, with 10 bases between. Germline V gene lookup returns CDR1 SGDLS and CDR2 YYNGEE. CDR3 region: CASSGRQTTGELFF. Here the CDR3 DNA reads TGTGCCAGCAGCGGTCGACAGACCACCGGGGAGCTGTTTTTT.

The gene calls are TRBV4-1 and TRBJ2-2; 7 bases are shared with TRBD2. Germline CDR1 MGHRA, CDR2 YSYEKL. Unmatched junction bases numbered 7, after V lost 8 bases and J lost 1 base. The CDR3 is 15 residues long. Written as DNA, the CDR3 is TGCGCCAGCGGCAGCGGGACCCAGAACACCGGGGAGCTGTTTTTT. Residues: CASGSGTQNTGELFF.

This chain uses TRBV4-2 with TRBJ2-1, with 7 bases lining up with TRBD2. The germline gives CDR1 LGHNA, CDR2 YNFKEQ. Trimming removed 0 bases from V and 6 bases from J; junction bases left unmatched: 14. The CDR3 consists of 18 residues. The CDR3 protein is CASSQDRVGGRRVNEQFF. The CDR3 bases are TGTGCCAGCAGCCAAGATCGGGTGGGCGGGAGAAGGGTCAATGAGCAGTTCTTC.

The V gene is TRBV7-2, the J gene TRBJ2-1; TRBD2 agrees at 12 bases. V shed 1 base and J 8 bases; nucleotides not matched to a gene: 3. Looked up from germline, CDR1 is SGHTA and CDR2 is FQGNSA. The CDR3 sequence is 15 residues long. The CDR3 nucleotides read TGTGCCAGCAGCTTAGGGACTAGCGGGATCTATGAGCAGTTCTTC. Translating gives CASSLGTSGIYEQFF. Full variable domain (missing parts from reference TRBV7-2 and TRBJ2-1): GAGVSQSPSNKVTEKGKDVELRCDPISGHTALYWYRQSLGQGLEFLIYFQGNSAPDKSGLPSDRFSAERTGGSVSTLTIQRTQQEDSAVYLCASSLGTSGIYEQFFGPGTRLTVL.

The chain couples TRBV5-1 to TRBJ2-5; tentatively, D is TRBD2 (5 bases). The CDR3 is made up of 14 amino acids. Germline V gene sequence: CDR1 SGHRS, CDR2 YFSETQ. The V and J ends lost 4 bases and 1 base respectively, with 11 bases between them. CDR3 amino acids: CASSPVAGQETQYF. CDR3 DNA sequence: TGCGCCAGCAGCCCCGTGGCGGGCCAAGAGACCCAGTACTTC.

This rearrangement joins TRBV9 to TRBJ1-5; D is unresolved. The CDR3 sequence is 14 residues long. The germline V gene encodes CDR1 SGDLS and CDR2 YYNGEE. Between the trimmed V and J ends, which lost 2 bases and 1 base, there was a span of 7 bases. CDR3 region: CASSVTPSNQPQHF. CDR3 in DNA: TGTGCCAGCAGCGTGACACCGAGCAATCAGCCCCAGCATTTT. Full variable domain (rest looked up from reference TRBV9 and TRBJ1-5): DSGVTQTPKHLITATGQRVTLRCSPRSGDLSVYWYQQSLDQGLQFLIQYYNGEERAKGNILERFSAQQFPDLHSELNLSSLELGDSALYFCASSVTPSNQPQHFGDGTRLSIL.

The V call is TRBV28, the J call TRBJ1-1; D gene ambiguous. The CDR3 has 13 residues. The germline V gene encodes CDR1 MDHEN and CDR2 SYDVKM. Trimming removed 7 bases at V and 3 bases at J, with 12 bases between. The CDR3 here is CASTKGLDTEAFF. The CDR3 bases are TGTGCCAGCACGAAAGGGCTTGACACTGAAGCTTTCTTT.

This rearrangement joins TRBV7-2 to TRBJ1-2; maybe TRBD1 (5 bases). Trimming shortened V by 6 bases and J by 8 bases, and 19 bases separated the two germline ends. This CDR3 region has 14 residues. Germline V gene lookup returns CDR1 SGHTA and CDR2 FQGNSA. The CDR3 is CASSPQAFGDGYTF. The CDR3 DNA follows: TGTGCCAGCAGTCCACAGGCGTTCGGGGACGGCTACACCTTC.

The genes are TRBV7-2 and TRBJ2-7, with TRBD2 matching 10 bases. Germline CDR1 is SGHTA and CDR2 is FQGNSA. The CDR3 loop spans 14 amino acids. V lost 3 bases, J lost 7 bases, and 6 bases stayed unmatched. CDR3 loop: CASSLSGGVREQYF. For the CDR3, the DNA is TGTGCCAGCAGCTTGAGCGGGGGGGTGAGGGAGCAGTACTTC.

The rearrangement uses TRBV6-5 and TRBJ1-5; 7 positions agree with TRBD1. The CDR3 runs 15 residues. Germline V gene sequence: CDR1 MNHEY, CDR2 SVGAGI. The ends lost 6 bases at V and 1 base at J; junction bases unmatched: 6. This CDR3 is CASRQGGASNQPQHF. The CDR3 region has the DNA TGTGCCAGCAGGCAAGGGGGCGCGAGCAATCAGCCCCAGCATTTT.

The CDR3 spells CASSRQGMADTQYF. In nucleotides, the CDR3 is TGTGCCAGCAGTCGACAGGGGATGGCAGATACGCAGTATTTT. The chain recombines TRBV6-5 with TRBJ2-3; TRBD1 aligns across 8 bases. The CDR3 sequence is 14 residues long. Germline values: CDR1 MNHEY, CDR2 SVGAGI. The V gene end was trimmed by 5 bases and the J gene end by 4 bases; junction bases not matched to a gene: 5.

The rearrangement uses TRBV9 and TRBJ2-5; tentative D call: TRBD1 (5 bases). The CDR3 is 15 residues long. Germline V gene data show CDR1 as SGDLS and CDR2 as YYNGEE. V lost 6 bases and J 3 bases, leaving 18 bases between the germline ends. The CDR3 sequence is CASTTSQGPKETQYF. CDR3 nucleotide sequence: TGTGCCAGCACCACATCTCAGGGTCCCAAAGAGACCCAGTACTTC.

The DNA for the CDR3 is TGTGCCAGTAGGCGACAGGAGAATAGCAATCAGCCCCAGCATTTT. Translation gives CASRRQENSNQPQHF. The chain uses TRBV19 and TRBJ1-5, with D maybe TRBD1 (6 bases). Germline CDR1 LNHDA, CDR2 SQIVND (reference sequence). The V end lost 6 bases, the J end lost 0 bases, and 12 bases lay between the germline ends. The CDR3 loop spans 15 amino acids. Full variable domain (outside the CDR3, taken from reference TRBV19 and TRBJ1-5): DGGITQSPKYLFRKEGQNVTLSCEQNLNHDAMYWYRQDPGQGLRLIYYSQIVNDFQKGDIAEGYSVSREKKESFPLTVTSAQKNPTAFYLCASRRQENSNQPQHFGDGTRLSIL.

J is TRBJ2-7 and V is TRBV30; the D is unclear. CDR3 length: 11 amino acids. V lost 1 base and J 4 bases, leaving 5 bases between the germline ends. Germline V gene sequence: CDR1 GTSNPN, CDR2 SVGIG (reference sequence). The CDR3 loop is CAWSANYEQYF. The CDR3 DNA reads as TGTGCCTGGAGTGCTAATTACGAGCAGTACTTC. The full variable domain, completed using reference TRBV30 and TRBJ2-7, is SQTIHQWPATLVQPVGSPLSLECTVEGTSNPNLYWYRQAAGRGLQLLFYSVGIGQISSEVPQNLSASRPQDRQFILSSKKLLLSDSGFYLCAWSANYEQYFGPGTRLTVT.

The gene calls are TRBV14 and TRBJ2-7; D tentatively fits TRBD1 or TRBD2 (6 bases each). Germline values: CDR1 SGHDN, CDR2 FVKESK. The germline V and J ends were trimmed by 2 bases and 3 bases, with 11 bases remaining between them. The CDR3 covers 14 residues. CDR3 in amino acids: CASSQRGAGYEQYF. For the CDR3, the DNA is TGTGCCAGCAGCCAAAGGGGGGCGGGCTACGAGCAGTACTTC. The entire variable domain, with the rest obtained from reference TRBV14 and TRBJ2-7, is as follows: EAGVTQFPSHSVIEKGQTVTLRCDPISGHDNLYWYRRVMGKEIKFLLHFVKESKQDESGMPNNRFLAERTGGTYSTLKVQPAELEDSGVYFCASSQRGAGYEQYFGPGTRLTVT.

V gene TRBV11-3 combines with J gene TRBJ2-5; no firm D call. The length of the CDR3 is 13 residues. V was pared by 2 bases and J by 5 bases, with 9 bases between. Germline assignment: CDR1 SGHNT and CDR2 YENEEA. The chain's CDR3 is CASSLKQDETQYF. The CDR3 DNA reads TGTGCCAGCAGCTTAAAACAAGATGAGACCCAGTACTTC.

V gene TRBV7-9 combines with J gene TRBJ1-1; D is undetermined. The germline gives CDR1 SEHNR, CDR2 FQNEAQ (reference sequence). The V end lost 5 bases, the J end lost 8 bases, and 12 bases lay between the germline ends. This CDR3 has 12 amino acids. The CDR3 spells CASSPGRQEAFF. The CDR3 DNA reads TGTGCCAGCAGCCCCGGGCGGCAGGAAGCTTTCTTT.

The V and J genes are TRBV7-2 and TRBJ1-2, with 10 nucleotides matching TRBD1. With V trimmed by 5 bases and J by 2 bases, 8 bases remained unmatched. CDR3 length: 16 amino acids. CDR1 SGHTA and CDR2 FQGNSA come from the germline V gene. This chain's CDR3 is CASSPPGDRGNYGYTF. CDR3 in DNA: TGTGCCAGCAGCCCACCCGGGGACAGGGGCAACTATGGCTACACCTTC.

V gene TRBV5-1 combines with J gene TRBJ1-3; weak D call: TRBD1 (5 bases). Germline V CDR1 and CDR2: SGHRS, YFSETQ. The CDR3 runs 15 residues. Trimming pared 0 bases from V and 0 bases from J, leaving 7 bases between. In DNA, the CDR3 is TGCGCCAGCAGCTTGGCAGGGAGCTCTGGAAACACCATATATTTT. Its translation is CASSLAGSSGNTIYF.